This section outlines one T cell receptor (beta chain) sequence together with its context. Its antigen target is currently unknown. One base away there is no much larger clone; base qualities are not given. The sample originates from a study of Ad26.COV2.S vaccination and SARS-CoV-2 variants (dated by TCRdb to 2020 to 2022). About the investigation overall: Donors in the vaccine arm were drawn from COV1001, a multicentre, randomized, double-blind, placebo-controlled phase I-IIa trial testing Ad26.COV2.S in healthy adults. Dosing of Ad26.COV2.S was intramuscular, at either 5x10^10 or 1x10^11 viral particles, delivered as one shot or as two shots spaced 56 days apart. Sequencing of the TCRbeta repertoire served to evaluate the specificity and breadth of SARS-CoV-2-reactive T cell receptors following Ad26.COV2.S vaccination. The TCR-sequenced set comprised around 30 samples: some 19 Ad26.COV2.S vaccine recipients, 5 placebo recipients and 8 SARS-CoV-2 convalescent individuals. Trial participants were randomized into five groups of five: low-dose or high-dose Ad26.COV2.S given once or twice, or placebo on both occasions. Investigators remained blinded to trial group allocation during experiments and outcome assessment.

What this sample's treatment or condition label stands for: some 20 received Ad26.COV2.S at low or high dose, single or two shots; a few received placebo; per-sample allocation not given. For vaccine and placebo recipients, the sequenced repertoires came from samples collected on day 63 after the first injection. Between 29 July and 7 August 2020, Cohort 1b enrolled 25 adults aged 18-55 years at one site in Boston, USA. Ad26.COV2.S was a replication-incompetent adenovirus type 26 vector that expressed a prefusion-stabilized SARS-CoV-2 spike protein derived from the original Wuhan strain. Broader findings and caveats from the paper: Substantial breadth of spike-specific CD8+ and CD4+ T cell responses was reported after vaccination. Comparing responses between vaccine doses or regimens was not something the study was powered to do. Ad26.COV2.S recipients had higher spike-specific TCR breadth than placebo recipients (P = 0.0014). It was noted by the authors that total T cell responses may have been underestimated by the TCR breadth and depth analyses. Vaccine and placebo recipients had similar non-spike TCR breadth, a finding consistent with the vaccine containing only spike.

TCRbeta CDR3 regions were sequenced with the immunoSEQ Assay. After extraction, genomic DNA underwent amplification by bias-controlled multiplex PCR, followed by high-throughput sequencing. In the original analysis: To quantify the absolute abundance of each unique TCRbeta CDR3 region, sequences were collapsed and filtered. T cell fraction was estimated by normalizing TCRbeta template counts to usable DNA, which was measured by amplifying reference genes present in all nucleated cells. Repertoire TCRs were annotated as SARS-CoV-2-specific by exact matching of V gene, CDR3 amino acid sequence and J gene to a known reactive TCR set. The reference SARS-CoV-2 TCR set was derived from MIRA and filtered for enrichment in COVID-19-positive ImmuneCODE repertoires, a step that removed public or cross-reactive TCRs. Drawing on the MIRA antigens, annotated TCRs were analysed further at the level of specific ORF or position within ORF. Breadth was defined as the number of annotated unique rearrangements divided by the total number of unique productive rearrangements, and depth was defined as the summed frequency of the annotated unique rearrangements. Two-sided Wilcoxon rank-sum tests were used to compare TCR breadth between groups. TCRdb carries this immuneACCESS record with in-frame sequences only. Its versions omit some clonotypes, under half of them owing to an unresolved V gene in the studies checked, with the rest unexplained. The D gene and trimming were derived from the DNA, and the V and J assignments and clone size from that table. The sample has around 340,000 clones on record, approximately 90% of them singletons. The ten largest account for around 6.1% of the sample.

Inclusive of the bounding cysteine and phenylalanine, the CDR3 is 15 residues long. CDR3 DNA only is kept here, 45 bases in frame from base 1. Trimming at the junction amounts to 0 bases on V and 1 base on J, and the germline ends lie 10 bases apart. CDR1 and CDR2 are drawn from the germline V gene: MDHEN, SYDVKM. The chain joins TRBV28 to TRBJ2-7; the D gene is perhaps TRBD1, on 6 matching bases. The source material was peripheral blood, sampled in a trial of Ad26.COV2.S vaccine versus placebo. This TCR was recovered from a person between 18 and 59 years old who received the Ad26.COV2.S COVID-19 vaccine or a placebo. In nucleotides, the sequence is TGTGCCAGCAGTTTATGGGGGACAAGATCCTACGAGCAGTACTTC. Its amino acids are CASSLWGTRSYEQYF.